Listed here are 25 T cell receptor beta chains from one sample, sequenced in a study of T cells in Graves' hyperthyroidism and ophthalmopathy. Researchers took RNA transcripts and amplified the TCR beta CDR3 regions from them. The study used the HTBI primer set for a first-round RT-PCR of the TCR CDR3. TCRdb re-called the multiplex PCR reads through MiXCR, storing one row per CDR3 protein. Found here are hundreds of thousands of distinct CDR3 sequences, less than 25% of them singletons; the top ten hold 34%. Sequencing was carried out using blood. These TCRs come from a man aged 30 to 39 with Graves' ophthalmopathy.

The genes are TRBV27 and TRBJ2-7; 8 bases line up with TRBD1. CDR1 and CDR2 (germline): MNHEY, SMNVEV (reference sequence). This CDR3 has 13 residues. Trimming cost V 9 bases and J 4 bases; bases outside gene matches: 8. CDR3 amino acids: CASGKGQGYEQYF. CDR3 bases: TGTGCCAGTGGGAAAGGACAGGGTTACGAGCAGTACTTC.

This clonotype was counted many times. The V gene is TRBV12-3 or TRBV12-4, the J gene TRBJ2-5; D remains unclear. Trimming stripped 3 bases from V and 1 base from J, with 9 bases between. The CDR3 sequence is 14 residues long. CDR3 DNA: TGTGCCAGCAGTTTCGGCGGAGCCCAAGAGACCCAGTACTTC. Translated, it gives CASSFGGAQETQYF.

This clonotype turned up a few times. The chain links TRBV20-1 to TRBJ1-6, with D possibly matching TRBD1 (5 bases). Germline assignment: CDR1 DFQATT and CDR2 SNEGSKA (reference sequence). V was trimmed by 3 bases and J by 0 bases, leaving 6 bases between them. The CDR3 runs to 14 residues. The CDR3 coding sequence is TGCAGTGCTAGGGGGGACTCCTATAATTCACCCCTCCACTTT. It translates to CSARGDSYNSPLHF.

This chain connects TRBV28 to TRBJ2-2; D is unresolved. The CDR3 is 12 residues long. The ends were cut back, 7 bases at V and 5 bases at J, with 8 bases in the middle. Germline CDR1 MDHEN, CDR2 SYDVKM. The CDR3 sequence is CASTRWTGELFF. CDR3 coding DNA: TGTGCCAGCACTCGGTGGACCGGGGAGCTGTTTTTT.

The chain has TRBV28 and TRBJ2-7; TRBD2 aligns across 7 bases. Germline values: CDR1 MDHEN, CDR2 SYDVKM. This CDR3 comprises 17 residues. After removal of 3 bases from V and 2 bases from J, the junction contained 13 bases not matched to a gene. CDR3 amino acids: CASSLGGSGWEPYEQYF. The CDR3, as DNA: TGTGCCAGCAGTTTGGGGGGGTCGGGATGGGAGCCCTACGAGCAGTACTTC.

This clonotype was seen ten or more times. This chain connects TRBV11-2 to TRBJ2-3, with 10 bases that match TRBD2. Per the germline V gene, CDR1 is SGHAT and CDR2 is FQNNGV. The CDR3 covers 19 residues. V shed 7 bases and J 5 bases; nucleotides not matched to a gene: 21. The CDR3, as DNA: TGTGCCAGCACCGAAGGCCCCGCTAGCGGGAGATCTTGGGGAGATACGCAGTATTTT. Its protein product is CASTEGPASGRSWGDTQYF.

The chain recombines TRBV29-1 with TRBJ2-7; 9 nucleotides align to TRBD1. This CDR3 has 15 amino acids. V lost 2 bases to trimming and J lost 3 bases; unmatched junction nucleotides: 8. The germline gives CDR1 SQVTM, CDR2 ANQGSEA. CDR3 sequence reads: CSVESDRGIYYEQYF. CDR3 nucleotides: TGCAGCGTTGAAAGTGACAGGGGGATATACTACGAGCAGTACTTC.

This clonotype appeared many times. The rearrangement links TRBV29-1 to TRBJ1-1; maybe TRBD1 (6 bases). This CDR3 is 14 amino acids long. The V and J ends lost 3 bases and 3 bases respectively, with 14 bases between them. Germline V gene lookup returns CDR1 SQVTM and CDR2 ANQGSEA. In DNA form, the CDR3 reads TGCAGCGTTGAGAGGGGGGGCCGGCACACTGAAGCTTTCTTT. It translates to CSVERGGRHTEAFF. Complete variable domain (other parts from reference TRBV29-1 and TRBJ1-1): SAVISQKPSRDICQRGTSLTIQCQVDSQVTMMFWYRQQPGQSLTLIATANQGSEATYESGFVIDKFPISRPNLTFSTLTVSNMSPEDSSIYLCSVERGGRHTEAFFGQGTRLTVV.

The gene calls are TRBV6-5 and TRBJ2-2; 7 bases agree with TRBD1. The V segment lost 4 bases and the J segment 6 bases; nucleotides outside the gene matches: 5. The CDR3 runs 14 residues. Per the germline V gene, CDR1 is MNHEY and CDR2 is SVGAGI. The CDR3 loop is CASSLQGSPGELFF. CDR3 in DNA: TGTGCCAGCAGTTTACAGGGGAGCCCCGGGGAGCTGTTTTTT.

In this sample, this clonotype turned up many times. The J gene is TRBJ2-1, the V gene TRBV5-1; 8 nucleotides align to TRBD2. CDR3 size: 14 residues. The V gene end was trimmed by 1 base and the J gene end by 15 bases; junction bases not matched to a gene: 12. The germline V gene encodes CDR1 SGHRS and CDR2 YFSETQ. CDR3 DNA: TGCGCCAGCAGCTTGACTAGCGGAGGCGCCCTTGCGTTCTTC. Amino acids: CASSLTSGGALAFF.

This clonotype has a handful of counts. The genes are TRBV15 and TRBJ1-4, with TRBD1 as a possible D gene (5 bases). Germline CDR1 is LNHNV and CDR2 is YYDKDF (reference sequence). The CDR3 totals 16 residues. Trimming pared 3 bases from V and 7 bases from J, leaving 18 bases between. The CDR3 loop reads CATSRPVGGQGEKLFF. As DNA, the CDR3 is TGTGCCACCAGCAGGCCGGTTGGAGGGCAGGGTGAAAAACTGTTTTTT.

This chain links TRBV13 with TRBJ2-1; 8 positions agree with TRBD2. This CDR3 region has 15 residues. Losses at the gene ends were 2 bases for V and 4 bases for J; bases not matched to a gene: 4. Germline CDR1 reads PRHDT; CDR2 reads FYEKMQ (reference sequence). The CDR3 DNA reads TGTGCCAGCAGCTTACTAGCGGGCAATTACAATGAGCAGTTCTTC. This gives the protein CASSLLAGNYNEQFF. Supplemented by reference TRBV13 and TRBJ2-1, the full variable domain reads AAGVIQSPRHLIKEKRETATLKCYPIPRHDTVYWYQQGPGQDPQFLISFYEKMQSDKGSIPDRFSAQQFSDYHSELNMSSLELGDSALYFCASSLLAGNYNEQFFGPGTRLTVL.

V is TRBV6-8 and J is TRBJ2-3; 7 bases line up with TRBD2. This CDR3 region has 17 residues. Germline V CDR1 and CDR2: MNHGY, SAAAGT. Trimming took 0 bases from V and 3 from J; bases not matched to a gene: 9. The CDR3 here is CASSYSIAGVVTDTQYF. The CDR3 DNA is TGTGCCAGCAGTTACTCGATTGCGGGAGTGGTAACAGATACGCAGTATTTT.

The gene calls are TRBV29-1 and TRBJ2-7; 8 bases agree with TRBD2. J was trimmed by 0 bases and V by 5 bases; bases with no gene match: 0. In germline, CDR1 is SQVTM, CDR2 ANQGSEA. The CDR3 is made up of 12 amino acids. The CDR3 region is CSVSGSSYEQYF. The CDR3 bases are TGCAGCGTTAGCGGGAGCTCCTACGAGCAGTACTTC.

This clonotype turned up a few times. This rearrangement joins TRBV5-6 to TRBJ2-1; D is possibly TRBD2 (6 bases). The CDR3 covers 14 residues. The germline CDR1 and CDR2 sequences are SGHDT and YYEEEE. Trimming took off 1 base at V and 2 bases at J, with 7 bases between the two ends. CDR3 sequence (DNA): TGTGCCAGCAGCTTGCCTAGCGCCTACAATGAGCAGTTCTTC. It is translated as CASSLPSAYNEQFF.

The gene calls are TRBV2 and TRBJ1-2; D is unresolved. The CDR3 spans 12 residues. Germline V gives CDR1 SNHLY, CDR2 FYNNEI. V was shortened by 2 bases and J by 3 bases, with 4 bases between the two germline ends. The CDR3 protein is CASSERDYGYTF. CDR3 nucleotide sequence: TGTGCCAGCAGTGAAAGAGACTATGGCTACACCTTC. Together with reference TRBV2 and TRBJ1-2, the CDR3 gives the full variable domain: EPEVTQTPSHQVTQMGQEVILRCVPISNHLYFYWYRQILGQKVEFLVSFYNNEISEKSEIFDDQFSVERPDGSNFTLKIRSTKLEDSAMYFCASSERDYGYTFGSGTRLTVV.

With regard to this clonotype: At one end the junction does not follow the germline gene, possibly because of a read error. The CDR3 here is CASSSRDRPNTGELFF. The CDR3 DNA is TGTGCCAGCAGTTCTCGGGACAGACCGAACACCGGGGAGCTGTTTTTT. This chain connects TRBV24-1 to TRBJ2-2; TRBD1 agrees at 7 bases. Germline V CDR1 and CDR2: KGHDR, SFDVKD. The length of the CDR3 is 16 residues.

J is TRBJ2-3 and V is TRBV4-1; 8 bases agree with TRBD1. Looked up from germline, CDR1 is MGHRA and CDR2 is YSYEKL. J lost 0 bases, V lost 1 base, and 6 bases had no gene match. The CDR3 has 17 amino acids. The CDR3 region is CASSQVDRAPSTDTQYF. The CDR3 nucleotides read TGCGCCAGCAGCCAAGTGGACAGGGCGCCTAGCACAGATACGCAGTATTTT.

There are a few counts of this clonotype. The chain links TRBV7-9 to TRBJ2-7, with 7 positions matching TRBD1. From germline, CDR1 is SEHNR and CDR2 FQNEAQ (reference sequence). J gave up 4 bases and V 3 bases, and 9 bases lay outside the gene matches. The CDR3 spans 15 residues. This chain's CDR3 is CASSLGQSLPYEQYF. The CDR3 region has the DNA TGTGCCAGCAGCTTGGGACAGAGCTTACCATACGAGCAGTACTTC.

This clonotype turned up a few times. The chain uses TRBV4-1 and TRBJ2-3; 10 positions match TRBD1. V trimming: 2 bases; J trimming: 5 bases; junction bases outside the gene matches: 4. Germline V gene data show CDR1 as MGHRA and CDR2 as YSYEKL. This CDR3 has 15 residues. Written as DNA, the CDR3 is TGCGCCAGCAGCCAACAGGGACAGGGGAAAGATACGCAGTATTTT. This codes for CASSQQGQGKDTQYF.

This clonotype was recorded a few times. The chain employs TRBV5-1 and TRBJ2-7; the match to TRBD2 covers 8 bases. Trimming removed 0 bases from V and 1 base from J; junction bases left unmatched: 3. CDR3 length: 15 amino acids. Germline loops: CDR1 SGHRS, CDR2 YFSETQ. The CDR3 sequence: CASSLASGPSYEQYF. CDR3 sequence (DNA): TGCGCCAGCAGCTTGGCTAGCGGGCCGTCCTACGAGCAGTACTTC.

The CDR3 sequence: CASQSRDYNEQFF. CDR3 nucleotide sequence: TGTGCCAGCCAATCTCGGGATTACAATGAGCAGTTCTTC. The chain has TRBV27 and TRBJ2-1; a weak D match, TRBD2 (5 bases). Trimming took 8 bases from V and 4 from J, leaving 12 bases between them. CDR1 and CDR2 (germline): MNHEY, SMNVEV (reference sequence). The CDR3 contains 13 residues.

There are a few counts of this clonotype. This chain connects TRBV20-1 to TRBJ2-1; a weak D match, TRBD2 (5 bases). Germline V gene data show CDR1 as DFQATT and CDR2 as SNEGSKA (reference sequence). The CDR3 sequence is 13 residues long. V lost 1 base and J 5 bases, leaving 9 bases between the germline ends. For the CDR3, the DNA is TGCAGTGCTAGAGTATGGGGAGACAATGAGCAGTTCTTC. It translates to CSARVWGDNEQFF.

This chain joins TRBV15 and TRBJ2-7, with D possibly being TRBD2 (5 bases). There are 12 residues in the CDR3. V was clipped by 3 bases and J by 4 bases, with 7 bases between them. CDR1 LNHNV and CDR2 YYDKDF come from the germline V gene (reference sequence). The CDR3 region has the DNA TGTGCCACCAGCAGTCGAGGGTACGAGCAGTACTTC. As protein: CATSSRGYEQYF.

This clonotype was counted between two and nine times. V usage is TRBV5-1 and J usage is TRBJ1-5; 9 nucleotides match TRBD1. Trimming took 2 bases from V and 7 from J; bases not matched to a gene: 10. This CDR3 is 16 amino acids long. CDR1 is SGHRS, CDR2 YFSETQ, per germline. The CDR3 loop reads CASSFEQGAGGQPQHF. The DNA for the CDR3 is TGCGCCAGCAGCTTCGAACAGGGGGCAGGAGGACAGCCCCAGCATTTT.